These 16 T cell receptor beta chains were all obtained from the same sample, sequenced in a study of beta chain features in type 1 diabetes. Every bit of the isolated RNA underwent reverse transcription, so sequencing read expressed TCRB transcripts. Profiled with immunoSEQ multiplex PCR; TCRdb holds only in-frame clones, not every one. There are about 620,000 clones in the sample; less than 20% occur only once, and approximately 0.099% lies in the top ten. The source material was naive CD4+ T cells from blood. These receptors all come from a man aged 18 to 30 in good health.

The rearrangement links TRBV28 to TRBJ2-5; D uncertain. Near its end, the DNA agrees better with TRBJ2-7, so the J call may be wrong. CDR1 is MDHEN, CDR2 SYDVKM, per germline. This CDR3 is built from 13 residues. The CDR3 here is CASSLGSTYEQYF. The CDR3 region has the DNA TGTGCCAGCAGTTTAGGCTCCACCTACGAGCAGTACTTC.

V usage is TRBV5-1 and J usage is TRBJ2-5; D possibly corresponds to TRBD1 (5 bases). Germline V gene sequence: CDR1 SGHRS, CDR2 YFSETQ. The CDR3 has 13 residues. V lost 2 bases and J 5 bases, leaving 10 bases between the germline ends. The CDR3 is CASSFRARETQYF. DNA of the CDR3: TGCGCCAGCAGCTTCAGGGCCCGGGAGACCCAGTACTTC.

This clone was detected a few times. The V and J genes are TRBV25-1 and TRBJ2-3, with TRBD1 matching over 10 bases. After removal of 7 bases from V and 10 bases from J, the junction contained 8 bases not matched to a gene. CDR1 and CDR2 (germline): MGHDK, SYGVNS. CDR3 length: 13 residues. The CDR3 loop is CASTGPGQGPQYF. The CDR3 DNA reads TGTGCCAGCACTGGCCCGGGACAGGGGCCGCAGTATTTT.

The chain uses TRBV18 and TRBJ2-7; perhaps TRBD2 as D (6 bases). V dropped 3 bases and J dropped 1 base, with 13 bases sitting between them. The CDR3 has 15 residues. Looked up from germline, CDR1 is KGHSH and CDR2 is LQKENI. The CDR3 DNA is TGTGCCAGCTCACCTGGGGAGGCCTCATCCTACGAGCAGTACTTC. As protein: CASSPGEASSYEQYF.

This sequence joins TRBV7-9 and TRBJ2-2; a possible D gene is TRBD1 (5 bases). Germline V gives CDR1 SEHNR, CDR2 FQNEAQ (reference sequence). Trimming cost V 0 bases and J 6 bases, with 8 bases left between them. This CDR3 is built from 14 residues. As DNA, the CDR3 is TGTGCCAGCAGCTTAGCAGGGGCGCCCGGGGAGCTGTTTTTT. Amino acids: CASSLAGAPGELFF.

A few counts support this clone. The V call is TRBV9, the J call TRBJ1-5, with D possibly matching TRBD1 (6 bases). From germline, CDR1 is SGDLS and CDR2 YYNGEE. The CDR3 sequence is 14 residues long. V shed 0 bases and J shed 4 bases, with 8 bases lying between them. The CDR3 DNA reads TGTGCCAGCAGCGTAGGGACAGTAAATCAGCCCCAGCATTTT. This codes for CASSVGTVNQPQHF. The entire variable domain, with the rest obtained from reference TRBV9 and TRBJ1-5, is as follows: DSGVTQTPKHLITATGQRVTLRCSPRSGDLSVYWYQQSLDQGLQFLIQYYNGEERAKGNILERFSAQQFPDLHSELNLSSLELGDSALYFCASSVGTVNQPQHFGDGTRLSIL.

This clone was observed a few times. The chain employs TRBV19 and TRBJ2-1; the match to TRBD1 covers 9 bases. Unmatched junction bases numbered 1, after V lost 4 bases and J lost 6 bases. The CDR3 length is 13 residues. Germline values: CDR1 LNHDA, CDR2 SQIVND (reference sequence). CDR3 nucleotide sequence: TGTGCCAGTAGTACGACAGGGGGCAATGAGCAGTTCTTC. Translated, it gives CASSTTGGNEQFF.

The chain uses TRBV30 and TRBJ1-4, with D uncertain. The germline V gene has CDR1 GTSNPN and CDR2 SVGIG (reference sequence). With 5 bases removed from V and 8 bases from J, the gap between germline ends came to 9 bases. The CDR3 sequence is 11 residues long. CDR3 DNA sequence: TGTGCCTGGGGGAATTCCGAAAAACTGTTTTTT. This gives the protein CAWGNSEKLFF.

The CDR3 reads CASSQDTSGAQDTQYF. CDR3 bases: TGCGCCAGCAGCCAAGATACCAGCGGGGCACAGGATACGCAGTATTTT. This chain links TRBV4-3 with TRBJ2-3, with 7 bases aligning to TRBD2. This CDR3 has 16 residues. Germline trimming cut 0 bases from V and 6 bases from J; bases unmatched to any gene: 9. The V gene's germline CDR1 is LGHNA and CDR2 YSLEER.

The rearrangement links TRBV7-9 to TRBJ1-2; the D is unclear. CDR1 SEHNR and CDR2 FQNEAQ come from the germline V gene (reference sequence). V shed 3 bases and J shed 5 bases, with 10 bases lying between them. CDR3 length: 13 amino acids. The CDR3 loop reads CASSLDGFYGYTF. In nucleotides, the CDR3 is TGTGCCAGCAGCTTGGACGGATTTTATGGCTACACCTTC.

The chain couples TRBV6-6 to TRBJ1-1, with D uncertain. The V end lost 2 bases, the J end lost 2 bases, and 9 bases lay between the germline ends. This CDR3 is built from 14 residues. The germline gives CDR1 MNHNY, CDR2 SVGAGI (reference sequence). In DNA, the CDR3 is TGTGCCAGCAGTTACCTTGACGGAAACACTGAAGCTTTCTTT. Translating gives CASSYLDGNTEAFF.

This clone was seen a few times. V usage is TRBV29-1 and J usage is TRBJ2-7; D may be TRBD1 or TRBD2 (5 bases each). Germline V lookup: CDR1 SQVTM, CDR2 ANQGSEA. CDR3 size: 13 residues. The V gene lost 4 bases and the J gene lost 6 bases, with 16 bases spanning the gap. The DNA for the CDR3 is TGCAGCGTTGGCCCCCCGGGGCGAGGCGAGCAGTACTTC. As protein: CSVGPPGRGEQYF.

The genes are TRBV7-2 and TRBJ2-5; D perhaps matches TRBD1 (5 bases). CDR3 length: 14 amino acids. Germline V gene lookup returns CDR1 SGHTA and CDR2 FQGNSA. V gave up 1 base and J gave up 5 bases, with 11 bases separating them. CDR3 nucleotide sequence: TGTGCCAGCAGCTTAGAGGGGTCCGGTGAGACCCAGTACTTC. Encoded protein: CASSLEGSGETQYF. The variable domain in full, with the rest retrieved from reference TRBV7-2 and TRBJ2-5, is GAGVSQSPSNKVTEKGKDVELRCDPISGHTALYWYRQSLGQGLEFLIYFQGNSAPDKSGLPSDRFSAERTGGSVSTLTIQRTQQEDSAVYLCASSLEGSGETQYFGPGTRLLVL.

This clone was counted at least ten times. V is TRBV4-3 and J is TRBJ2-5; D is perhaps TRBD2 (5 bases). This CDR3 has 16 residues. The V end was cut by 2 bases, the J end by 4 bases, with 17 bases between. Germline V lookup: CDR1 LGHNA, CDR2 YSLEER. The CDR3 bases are TGCGCCAGCAGCCAATCTAGGACTGGTACTGGAGAGACCCAGTACTTC. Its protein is CASSQSRTGTGETQYF.

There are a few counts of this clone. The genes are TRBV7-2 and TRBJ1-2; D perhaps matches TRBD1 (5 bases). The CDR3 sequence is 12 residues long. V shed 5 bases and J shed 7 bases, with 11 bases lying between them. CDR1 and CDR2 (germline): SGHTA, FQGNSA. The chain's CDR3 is CASSPRAGGYTF. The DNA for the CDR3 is TGTGCCAGCAGCCCCAGGGCAGGTGGCTACACCTTC.

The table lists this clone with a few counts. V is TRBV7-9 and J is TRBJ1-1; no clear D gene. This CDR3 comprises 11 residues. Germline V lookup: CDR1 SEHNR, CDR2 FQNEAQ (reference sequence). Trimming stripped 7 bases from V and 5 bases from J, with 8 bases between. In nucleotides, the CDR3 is TGTGCCAGCACCCTCTTAACTGAAGCTTTCTTT. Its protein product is CASTLLTEAFF.